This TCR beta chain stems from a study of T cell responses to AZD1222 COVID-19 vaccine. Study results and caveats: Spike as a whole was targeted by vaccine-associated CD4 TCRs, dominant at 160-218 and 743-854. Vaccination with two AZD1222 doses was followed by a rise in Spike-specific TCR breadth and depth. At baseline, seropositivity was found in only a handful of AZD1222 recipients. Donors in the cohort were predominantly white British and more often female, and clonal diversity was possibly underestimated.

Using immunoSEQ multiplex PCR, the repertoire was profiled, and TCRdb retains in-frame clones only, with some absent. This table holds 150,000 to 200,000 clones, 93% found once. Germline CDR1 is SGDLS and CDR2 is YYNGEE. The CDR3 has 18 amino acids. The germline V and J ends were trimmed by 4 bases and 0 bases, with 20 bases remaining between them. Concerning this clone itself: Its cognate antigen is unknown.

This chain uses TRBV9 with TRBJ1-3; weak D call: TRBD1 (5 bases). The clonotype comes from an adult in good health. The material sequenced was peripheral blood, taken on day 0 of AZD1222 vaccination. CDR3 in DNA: TGTGCCAGCAGCCTCACAGGTGACCCACCCTCCTCTGGAAACACCATATATTTT. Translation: CASSLTGDPPSSGNTIYF.